One sample yielded the 23 T cell receptor beta chains listed below, sequenced in a study of beta chain features in type 1 diabetes (dated by TCRdb to the late 2010s). Library generation was performed with the immunoSEQ multiplex PCR assay. The entire amount of isolated RNA was reverse transcribed using the High Capacity cDNA Reverse Transcription Kit, so the sequenced TCRB transcripts were expressed ones. TCRdb retrieved this table from immuneACCESS and kept in-frame rearrangements only. Not all clones are present; in checked studies, unresolved V genes account for under half, and no reason is known for the remainder. This sample holds about 320,000 clones; around 15% were observed only once. Jointly, the top ten make up about 6.7% of the sample. What was sequenced was central memory CD4+ T cells from blood. These receptors came from a man aged 30-40 years in good health.

The gene calls are TRBV6-5 and TRBJ2-2; unclear D gene. This CDR3 has 14 amino acids. Trimming stripped 5 bases from V and 2 bases from J, with 9 bases between. The germline V gene encodes CDR1 MNHEY and CDR2 SVGAGI. CDR3 nucleotide sequence: TGTGCCAGCAGTGTAAGGGCCAACACCGGGGAGCTGTTTTTT. The encoded protein is CASSVRANTGELFF.

The chain joins TRBV7-2 to TRBJ1-2; D is undetermined. This CDR3 is 13 amino acids long. Germline V gives CDR1 SGHTA, CDR2 FQGNSA. The germline V and J ends were trimmed by 2 bases and 2 bases, with 6 bases remaining between them. The chain's CDR3 is CASSLRRNYGYTF. CDR3 coding DNA: TGTGCCAGCAGCTTACGCAGGAACTATGGCTACACCTTC.

The V gene is TRBV27, the J gene TRBJ2-2, with 8 bases lining up with TRBD2. The ends lost 6 bases at V and 6 bases at J; junction bases unmatched: 6. The CDR3 has 14 residues. Per the germline V gene, CDR1 is MNHEY and CDR2 is SMNVEV (reference sequence). The CDR3 loop is CASSIAGIPGELFF. Here the CDR3 DNA reads TGTGCCAGCAGCATAGCGGGAATCCCCGGGGAGCTGTTTTTT.

The CDR3 protein is CASSLWGSGANVLTF. CDR3 nucleotides: TGTGCCAGCAGCTTGTGGGGCTCTGGGGCCAACGTCCTGACTTTC. The rearrangement links TRBV5-6 to TRBJ2-6; D call uncertain. The CDR3 is 15 residues long. Germline V gene data show CDR1 as SGHDT and CDR2 as YYEEEE. V lost 1 base and J 0 bases, leaving 5 bases between the germline ends.

This clone turned up a few times. This chain links TRBV6-6 with TRBJ1-2; D perhaps matches TRBD1 (6 bases). Trimming took 5 bases from V and 8 from J, leaving 12 bases between them. This CDR3 is 12 amino acids long. In germline, CDR1 is MNHNY, CDR2 SVGAGI (reference sequence). CDR3 DNA: TGTGCCAGCAGTCGACAGGCAAGGGGCTACACCTTC. Encoded protein: CASSRQARGYTF.

This clone was recorded a few times. The chain couples TRBV25-1 to TRBJ1-1; D unclear. The germline V gene has CDR1 MGHDK and CDR2 SYGVNS. V dropped 2 bases and J dropped 5 bases, with 3 bases sitting between them. This CDR3 contains 11 residues. CDR3 coding DNA: TGTGCCAGCAGTGAAGGAACTGAAGCTTTCTTT. This encodes CASSEGTEAFF. The whole variable domain, remainder taken from reference TRBV25-1 and TRBJ1-1, is EADIYQTPRYLVIGTGKKITLECSQTMGHDKMYWYQQDPGMELHLIHYSYGVNSTEKGDLSSESTVSRIRTEHFPLTLESARPSHTSQYLCASSEGTEAFFGQGTRLTVV.

This clone was detected ten times or more. V gene TRBV2 combines with J gene TRBJ2-7, with a possible D match to TRBD1 (7 bases). V was shortened by 3 bases and J by 3 bases, with 12 bases between the two germline ends. This CDR3 contains 14 residues. Germline CDR1 reads SNHLY; CDR2 reads FYNNEI. CDR3 region: CASSEEGAGYEQYF. CDR3 in DNA: TGTGCCAGCAGTGAGGAGGGGGCAGGCTACGAGCAGTACTTC.

The chain joins TRBV9 to TRBJ1-3, with TRBD1 matching over 11 bases. The germline V gene has CDR1 SGDLS and CDR2 YYNGEE. V trimming: 0 bases; J trimming: 2 bases; junction bases outside the gene matches: 1. This CDR3 comprises 16 residues. CDR3 nucleotides: TGTGCCAGCAGCGTAGGGGGACAGGGGGCTGGAAACACCATATATTTT. Its translation is CASSVGGQGAGNTIYF.

This clone was detected many times. This chain links TRBV10-3 with TRBJ1-5; D unresolved. Trimming shortened V by 7 bases and J by 2 bases, and 12 bases separated the two germline ends. Per germline, CDR1 ENHRY and CDR2 SYGVKD. This CDR3 is built from 14 residues. This chain's CDR3 is CAITEGGGNQPQHF. CDR3 DNA sequence: TGTGCCATCACCGAGGGTGGAGGCAATCAGCCCCAGCATTTT.

This clone was observed at least ten times. The chain recombines TRBV5-6 with TRBJ2-7; 14 bases are shared with TRBD2. V lost 5 bases, J lost 4 bases, and 5 bases stayed unmatched. Germline CDR1 SGHDT, CDR2 YYEEEE. The CDR3 length is 15 residues. Here the CDR3 reads CASSRRTSGRYEQYV. CDR3 DNA: TGTGCCAGCAGTCGACGGACTAGCGGGAGGTACGAGCAGTACGTC.

This clone occurred a few times. The chain links TRBV19 to TRBJ1-5, with 8 bases fitting TRBD1. The length of the CDR3 is 16 residues. The V segment lost 5 bases and the J segment 1 base; nucleotides outside the gene matches: 7. CDR1 and CDR2 (germline): LNHDA, SQIVND (reference sequence). CDR3 DNA: TGTGCCAGTAGTTTCACAGGGGGTCAGAGCAATCAGCCCCAGCATTTT. Its translation is CASSFTGGQSNQPQHF.

A few counts support this clone. The CDR3, as DNA: TGTGCCAGCAGTCCTACAGTACCTCGGTCACCCCTCCACTTT. Encoded protein: CASSPTVPRSPLHF. The genes are TRBV6-5 and TRBJ1-6; D not resolved. The CDR3 consists of 14 residues. With 5 bases removed from V and 10 bases from J, the gap between germline ends came to 15 bases. The germline CDR1 and CDR2 sequences are MNHEY and SVGAGI.

The chain couples TRBV7-2 to TRBJ2-3, with 8 positions matching TRBD2. J was trimmed by 3 bases and V by 3 bases; bases with no gene match: 8. CDR1 and CDR2 (germline): SGHTA, FQGNSA. The CDR3 loop spans 16 amino acids. The CDR3 spells CASSLYQRGKTDTQYF. Written as DNA, the CDR3 is TGTGCCAGCAGCTTGTATCAGCGGGGGAAGACAGATACGCAGTATTTT.

The chain joins TRBV18 to TRBJ1-1; D is unclear. This CDR3 has 15 residues. Trimming took off 2 bases at V and 4 bases at J, with 14 bases between the two ends. In germline, CDR1 is KGHSH, CDR2 LQKENI. CDR3 DNA: TGTGCCAGCTCACCATCGAGTGGCCAGAGCACTGAAGCTTTCTTT. Its protein is CASSPSSGQSTEAFF. The variable domain in full, with the rest retrieved from reference TRBV18 and TRBJ1-1, is NAGVMQNPRHLVRRRGQEARLRCSPMKGHSHVYWYRQLPEEGLKFMVYLQKENIIDESGMPKERFSAEFPKEGPSILRIQQVVRGDSAAYFCASSPSSGQSTEAFFGQGTRLTVV.

The V call is TRBV11-2, the J call TRBJ1-1; TRBD1 is a possible D gene (5 bases). V lost 1 base and J lost 6, with 9 bases in between. Germline V lookup: CDR1 SGHAT, CDR2 FQNNGV. This CDR3 spans 13 amino acids. CDR3 in amino acids: CASSLARVPEAFF. The CDR3 bases are TGTGCCAGCAGCTTAGCCAGGGTTCCTGAAGCTTTCTTT.

The gene calls are TRBV6-1 and TRBJ2-5, with D possibly matching TRBD2 (6 bases). Germline assignment: CDR1 MNHNS and CDR2 SASEGT. CDR3 length equals 15 residues. V dropped 1 base and J dropped 5 bases, with 14 bases sitting between them. The CDR3 sequence is CASSEVGRTTETQYF. The DNA for the CDR3 is TGTGCCAGCAGTGAAGTAGGACGGACTACGGAGACCCAGTACTTC.

This clone occurred a few times. The genes are TRBV11-3 and TRBJ2-5; the match to TRBD1 covers 10 bases. V gave up 5 bases and J gave up 4 bases; unmatched junction bases: 10. CDR1 SGHNT and CDR2 YENEEA come from the germline V gene. The CDR3 runs 16 residues. The CDR3: CASSIPPGQGPETQYF. As DNA, the CDR3 is TGTGCCAGCAGCATACCTCCGGGACAGGGGCCAGAGACCCAGTACTTC.

This clone showed up just a few times. CDR3 bases: TGTGCCAGCAGCTTAGCCCGACTAGCGGGACTCACAGTCGACATCTACAATGAGCAGTTCTTC. It yields the protein CASSLARLAGLTVDIYNEQFF. This rearrangement joins TRBV7-2 to TRBJ2-1; 11 nucleotides align to TRBD2. This CDR3 spans 21 amino acids. Trimming at V came to 0 bases and at J to 3 bases, leaving 16 bases not matched to a gene. CDR1 is SGHTA, CDR2 FQGNSA, per germline. Looking up the rest from reference TRBV7-2 and TRBJ2-1 gives the full variable domain: GAGVSQSPSNKVTEKGKDVELRCDPISGHTALYWYRQSLGQGLEFLIYFQGNSAPDKSGLPSDRFSAERTGGSVSTLTIQRTQQEDSAVYLCASSLARLAGLTVDIYNEQFFGPGTRLTVL.

Details on this clone: Additional DNA sequences in this sample encode the identical CDR3. This rearrangement joins TRBV18 to TRBJ2-7, with D maybe TRBD2 (5 bases). Germline lookup yields CDR1 KGHSH and CDR2 LQKENI. The CDR3 is 12 amino acids. The V gene lost 6 bases and the J gene lost 0 bases, with 6 bases spanning the gap. The DNA for the CDR3 is TGTGCCAGCTCTGGGAGCTCCTACGAGCAGTACGTC. Translation: CASSGSSYEQYV.

This clone showed up just a few times. This chain uses TRBV18 with TRBJ1-3, with D perhaps TRBD1 (5 bases). Trimming removed 1 base at V and 0 bases at J, with 13 bases between. CDR3 length: 17 residues. Germline lookup yields CDR1 KGHSH and CDR2 LQKENI. The CDR3 nucleotides are TGTGCCAGCTCACCACGGGGCCCGGGAGGCTCTGGAAACACCATATATTTT. It translates to CASSPRGPGGSGNTIYF.

This clone was counted between two and nine times. The rearrangement joins TRBV4-1 to TRBJ2-3; 7 nucleotides line up with TRBD2. V lost 0 bases to trimming and J lost 0 bases; unmatched junction nucleotides: 6. CDR3 length: 17 residues. In germline, CDR1 is MGHRA, CDR2 YSYEKL. The CDR3 is CASSQDSLAVSTDTQYF. The CDR3 DNA reads TGCGCCAGCAGCCAAGACTCCCTAGCGGTCAGCACAGATACGCAGTATTTT.

V usage is TRBV18 and J usage is TRBJ1-1, with D unresolved. CDR3 length: 14 residues. Trimming stripped 0 bases from V and 1 base from J, with 6 bases between. CDR1 and CDR2 from the germline V gene are KGHSH and LQKENI. This CDR3 is CASSPPIGNTEAFF. In DNA form, the CDR3 reads TGTGCCAGCTCACCACCGATCGGGAACACTGAAGCTTTCTTT.

This clone was detected a few times. The rearrangement uses TRBV5-1 and TRBJ2-2; 9 bases match TRBD1. V lost 2 bases to trimming and J lost 6 bases; unmatched junction nucleotides: 2. Germline values: CDR1 SGHRS, CDR2 YFSETQ. CDR3 length: 14 residues. CDR3 bases: TGCGCCAGCAGCTTACGGACAGGGGCCGGGGAGCTGTTTTTT. It is translated as CASSLRTGAGELFF.